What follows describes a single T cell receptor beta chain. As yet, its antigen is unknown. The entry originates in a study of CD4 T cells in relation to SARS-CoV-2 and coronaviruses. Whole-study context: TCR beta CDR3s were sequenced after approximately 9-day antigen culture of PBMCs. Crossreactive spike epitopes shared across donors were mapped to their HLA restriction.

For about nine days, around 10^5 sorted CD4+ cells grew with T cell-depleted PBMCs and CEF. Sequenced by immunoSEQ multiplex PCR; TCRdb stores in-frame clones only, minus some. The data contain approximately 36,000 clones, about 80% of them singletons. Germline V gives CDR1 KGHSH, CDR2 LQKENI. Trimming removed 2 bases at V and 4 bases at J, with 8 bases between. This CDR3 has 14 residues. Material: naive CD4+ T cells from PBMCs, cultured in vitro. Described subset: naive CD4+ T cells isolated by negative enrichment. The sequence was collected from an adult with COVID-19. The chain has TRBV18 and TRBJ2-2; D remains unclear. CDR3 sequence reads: CASSPEFFTGELFF. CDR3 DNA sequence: TGTGCCAGCTCACCAGAATTCTTCACCGGGGAGCTGTTTTTT.